Included here is one T cell receptor beta chain sequence, with context. Its matching antigen is unknown. The sample has other DNA sequences that encode this CDR3 too. The sample originates from a study of beta chain features in type 1 diabetes. The germline V and J ends were trimmed by 1 base and 3 bases, with 13 bases remaining between them. CDR3 length: 15 amino acids. From germline, CDR1 is SGHTA and CDR2 FQGNSA. The authors reverse transcribed all of the isolated RNA, so sequencing captured expressed TCRB transcripts. About 3.6 million reads was the average for naive, central memory and regulatory T cell samples. Some clones are missing from TCRdb's copy, which holds only in-frame ones; the method was immunoSEQ multiplex PCR. The data show about 410,000 clones, approximately 15% seen once. Study-wide points: Comparison showed that naive, central memory and Treg TCRB repertoires appeared more similar among patients than among healthy donors.

All sorted populations exceeded 98% purity. The chain links TRBV7-2 to TRBJ2-7, with a possible D match to TRBD1 (7 bases). This TCR derives from a man under 40 in good health. The sequenced sample was naive CD4+ T cells from blood. The CDR3 bases are TGTGCCAGCAGCTTAGAGGCAGGGGGGAACTACGAGCAGTACGTC. Its protein is CASSLEAGGNYEQYV.